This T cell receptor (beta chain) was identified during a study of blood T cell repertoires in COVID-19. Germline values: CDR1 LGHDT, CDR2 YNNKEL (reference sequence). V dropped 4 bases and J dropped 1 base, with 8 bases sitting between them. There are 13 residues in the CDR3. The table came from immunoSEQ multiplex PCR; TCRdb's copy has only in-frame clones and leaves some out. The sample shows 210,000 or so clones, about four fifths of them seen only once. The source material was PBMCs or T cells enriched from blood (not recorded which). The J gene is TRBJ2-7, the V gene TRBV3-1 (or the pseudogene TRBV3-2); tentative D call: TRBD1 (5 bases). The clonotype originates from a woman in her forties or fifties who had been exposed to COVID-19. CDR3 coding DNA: TGTGCCAGCAGCCGGACAAGATCCTACGAGCAGTACTTC. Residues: CASSRTRSYEQYF.